This T cell receptor beta chain appears in the sequencing data of a study of CD8+CD57+ T cells in acquired aplastic anemia. Overall study context: Each DNA sample taken from sorted CD4+ and CD8+ cells came to around 2.9 ug on average.

Using genomic DNA as the template, TCR beta VDJ and CDR3 profiling was carried out. TCRdb reprocessed the reads with MiXCR, giving one entry per CDR3 protein. This sample carries some 180,000 distinct CDR3 sequences, 55% to 65% of them seen once, and the ten largest clones take roughly 46%. This clonotype came up many times. Its antigen is not known. The ends were cut back, 2 bases at V and 2 bases at J, with 12 bases in the middle. The germline gives CDR1 MNHEY, CDR2 SVGAGI. The CDR3 has 15 residues. Patients chosen for sequencing had shown CD8+CD57+ cell expansion by flow cytometry. A severe acquired aplastic anemia diagnosis applied to all patients. No therapy had been given to the patients at the time of blood sampling. Broader study findings: The number of CD8+ CDR3 sequences shared by patients and controls was twenty-nine.

The specimen sequenced was sorted CD4+, CD8+, or CD8+CD57+ T cells (not recorded which) from PBMCs. The sequence derives from a human donor with aplastic anemia. The J gene is TRBJ1-1, the V gene TRBV6-5, with D possibly TRBD1 on 6 matching bases. CDR3 in amino acids: CASSYGGGSNTEAFF. In nucleotides, the CDR3 is TGTGCCAGCAGTTACGGGGGGGGCTCAAACACTGAAGCTTTCTTT.